The entry below gives a single T cell receptor beta chain sequence along with its context. The antigen this receptor binds is unknown. No per-base quality is available; no much larger clone lies one base away. Libraries came from the immunoSEQ multiplex PCR assay. For the multiplex PCR, a mixture combining 60 forward primers for TCR Vbeta segments and 13 reverse primers for TCR Jbeta segments was used. A multiplex PCR assay on genomic DNA amplified the CDR3 region of rearranged TCR beta genes. The amplified TCR beta libraries were sequenced on the Illumina HiSeq System as 87-base-pair reads. In the authors' own workflow: A later analysis tallied tens of millions of unique TCR beta chains across the 666 repertoires, and approximately 9.9 million of those chains were shared by two or more donors. A nearest-neighbor algorithm error-corrected the raw reads and collapsed the reads into unique sequences, merging closely related sequences to remove PCR and sequencing errors. V, D and J gene segments were assigned by aligning CDR3 sequences to IMGT reference sequences. For a sequence to be retained, a match of at least six nucleotides was required to both a V gene segment and a J gene segment. Rearrangements were classified as productive when the CDR3 lacked stop codons and remained in frame with V and J, and all other rearrangements were classified as non-productive. CDR3 was defined according to IMGT convention as the region running from the second conserved V-encoded cysteine to the conserved J-encoded phenylalanine. Sequences without an unambiguous match to a single V gene segment were excluded from the earlier analysis of 500 to 700 of the donors. In an earlier analysis of approximately 610 of the donors, V segments were called functional above 56.7% productive rearrangements and were called segregating when the between-donor standard deviation exceeded 5%. A statistical classification framework was built for diagnosing cytomegalovirus status from the catalog of TCR beta chain sequences. In a later analysis, TCR nucleotide sequences were compared against IMGT/GENE-DB human TR gene sequences so that V and J genes could be assigned. Using the TCRdist pipeline, a later analysis assigned CDR3 sequences along with most-parsimonious VDJ recombination scenarios. In a later analysis, each TCR beta chain was defined by its CDR3 amino acid sequence together with its V-gene family, and reads lacking a unique V-gene family were excluded. In a later analysis, around 650 highly shared, low-generation-probability nucleotide sequences were removed to address suspected cross-contamination and a sequencing artifact. For each public chain, a later analysis derived a clonal expansion index from normalized ranks of inferred template counts within each repertoire. A later analysis computed generation probabilities with a VDJ recombination model fitted to out-of-frame rearrangements, and checked the results against IGoR. A later analysis scored TCR-TCR, TCR-HLA and TCR-CMV co-occurrence with hypergeometric tests, applying a repertoire-size bias correction to TCR pairs. False discovery rates were estimated in a later analysis by permuting HLA or CMV assignments 20 times. In a later analysis, co-occurring TCRs were grouped using DBSCAN, and TCRdist sequence similarity was added for clustering within HLA-allele-positive subsets. Repertoires with fewer than 30,000 or more than 120,000 public chains, plus five repertoires with anomalous nucleotide sharing, were excluded from co-occurrence clustering. The clones in this table, taken by TCRdb from immuneACCESS, are in-frame only. Not every clone is retained; where verified, under half of the shortfall comes from an unresolved V gene, and the cause of the rest is unknown. V and J calls and clone size are given by that table; D and trimming were obtained from the DNA. Present in this sample are approximately 150,000 clones, approximately 70% of which were seen just once. Of the sample, around 6.3% is held by the ten largest clones.

In total, roughly 670 healthy bone marrow donors made up the cohort. All cohort members were sampled while nominally healthy, although unrecorded immune exposures were likely present. The donor tested CMV seronegative and was one of the 352 seronegative cohort members. Each donor provided a peripheral blood sample, and peripheral blood mononuclear cells were used for TCR beta sequencing. Genomic DNA was extracted from the blood cell samples with the Qiagen DNeasy Blood Extraction Kit. The CDR3, cysteine through phenylalanine, is 16 amino acids long. The read is trimmed to its CDR3 DNA, 48 bases read in frame from base 1. V trim: 4 bases; J trim: 5 bases; unmatched bases: 5. The germline V gene (reference sequence) yields SGHNT for CDR1 and YYREEE for CDR2. This entry is derived from a study of cytomegalovirus exposure and HLA in healthy donors (dated by TCRdb to the late 2010s). Study-level background: An earlier analysis of approximately 640 of the donors reported roughly 270 Gb of sequence data and some 120 million unique TCR beta sequences from 150 million to 200 million T cells. An early release that covered fewer than 750 HLA-typed donors contained approximately 320 gigabases of sequencing data and roughly 84 million unique TCR sequences. Of the roughly 400 genotyped donors, 75% to 85% were placed in the genetic ancestry cluster associated with self-reported Caucasian donors. The study aimed to test whether cataloging public T cell receptors could reveal signatures of past pathogen exposure. Using immunosequencing, the study profiled T cell repertoires from about 650 subjects and related those repertoires to cytomegalovirus serostatus. A separate validation cohort of 100 to 150 different subjects was used in addition to the 666-subject first cohort. High-throughput TCR immunosequencing, statistical association of individual TCRs with disease status, and machine learning were combined to predict cytomegalovirus infection status. To study patterns of TCR occurrence, a later analysis re-analyzed previously published TCR beta repertoires from more than 550 donors and added high-resolution HLA genotyping. Rather than using new phenotypic data, the later analysis identified candidate immune exposures from TCR beta sequences and from how often those sequences occurred across donors. An earlier analysis of around 540 of the donors applied high-throughput TCR beta sequencing to assess whether each TCR beta V gene segment acted as functional or pseudogenic. Alongside the repertoire data, information on donor age, sex, ethnicity and CMV serostatus was compiled. A later genetic analysis took genome-wide SNP genotypes for about three fifths of the 666 donors and used that subset as a discovery cohort. Every repertoire in the discovery cohort had been generated on one and the same sequencing platform. Class I and class II HLA loci were covered by the typing at four-digit resolution. Typing coverage differed by locus: A, B, C, DRB1 and DQB1 were typed in roughly 620-630 donors, DQA1 in roughly 500, DPA1 in 606, and DPB1 in around 490. Five DR-DQ haplotypes were handled as single units for association and clustering because linkage in the cohort was strong. Among roughly 400 genotyped donors of the cohort, an average of about 240,000 unique TCR beta nucleotide sequences was sequenced per donor, of which about 18% were non-productive. Beyond this particular receptor, the publication reports: This cohort had only TCR beta chains sequenced, and the lack of alpha or paired-chain data limited which features could be detected. Correlated functional status among segregating V segments might be attributable to linkage disequilibrium, but an unknown experimental factor could not be ruled out. Because counts were too low, seventeen rarely observed V segments, including chromosome 9 orphons, were left out of the earlier analysis of a few hundred of the donors. CMV serostatus was the only immune exposure information available for the cohort. An association between a missense DCLRE1C variant and V-gene and J-gene trimming of TCR beta chains was found in a later genetic analysis and replicated in an independent cohort. A further reported finding was that TCR beta sequences accurately predicted the HLA-A and HLA-B alleles for most subjects in the first cohort. According to a later analysis, parvovirus B19, influenza, CMV and Epstein-Barr virus appeared linked to several top co-occurrence clusters. In the study, approximately 150 TCR beta chains were listed as associated with cytomegalovirus. Most CMV-associated TCR beta chains appeared to be HLA-restricted in a later analysis, and the HLA associations seemed to be driven largely by CMV exposure. Assigning TCR associations to individual alleles was difficult when HLA alleles, especially DR and DQ, strongly co-occurred. Sequencing depth was assumed to be roughly uniform across donors in the presence/absence analyses, though that assumption may not hold. Most TCR sequences were seen in very few donors, while some public TCRs were found in many individuals. An earlier analysis of several hundred of the donors showed that most TCR beta V segments appeared in productive rearrangements either about 90% or about 30% of the time, which broadly matched IMGT annotations. A group of highly shared sequence variants was considered likely to be a technical artifact of the sequencing pipeline. According to a later analysis, TCR association rates differed among HLA loci, with DRB1 alleles showing the most associated TCRs and HLA-C alleles showing the fewest. Because HLA typing was unavailable for some donors at each locus, only the typed subset was used in association tests. The 87-base-pair reads could not distinguish some IMGT-functional V segments, including TRBV6-2 and TRBV6-3, so those segments were excluded. In vitro tests confirmed that a few of the cytomegalovirus-associated TCR beta chains recognize cytomegalovirus antigens. According to a later genetic analysis, donors in an Asian-associated ancestry cluster had fewer N-insertions in productive TCRs than the approximately 670-donor mean. The classifier was reported to diagnose cytomegalovirus status with high specificity and sensitivity in both the original and validation cohorts. In a later analysis, HLA-associated TCR beta chains were found to be more clonally expanded and to have lower generation probabilities than equally common non-associated chains. It was suggested by the authors that the approach could potentially be generalized to other disease states and immunological phenotypes. In a later analysis, some 17,000 TCR beta sequences were associated with specific HLA alleles at a false discovery rate of 0.05.

The chain couples TRBV5-4 to TRBJ2-1; 14 bases in the junction line up with TRBD2. This sequence was found in a woman aged 55-69 years in good health and CMV-seronegative. Sequencing was done on a sample of PBMCs. The CDR3 sequence is CASSPGTSGRNNEQFF. The DNA sequence is as follows: TGTGCCAGCAGCCCGGGGACTAGCGGGAGAAACAATGAGCAGTTCTTC.